The 8 T cell receptor beta chains below were found in one sample sequenced in a study of blood T cell repertoires in COVID-19. TCRdb's table, derived via immunoSEQ multiplex PCR, lists solely in-frame clones and lacks some. The sample carries roughly 170,000 clones, approximately 87% recorded once. The sample consisted of peripheral blood. These receptors all come from a woman between 18 and 29 years old who had recovered from COVID-19.

The chain combines TRBV3-1 (or the pseudogene TRBV3-2) with TRBJ2-3; D uncertain. CDR3 length equals 14 residues. With 1 base removed from V and 6 bases from J, the gap between germline ends came to 11 bases. Germline CDR1 LGHDT, CDR2 YNNKEL (reference sequence). CDR3 region: CASSQAATGDTQYF. The DNA of the CDR3 is TGTGCCAGCAGCCAAGCTGCTACCGGGGATACGCAGTATTTT.

V and J are TRBV6-2 or TRBV6-3 and TRBJ1-1, with D unclear. Germline V gene sequence: CDR1 MNHEY, CDR2 SVGEGT. The CDR3 sequence is 15 residues long. Trimming cost V 4 bases and J 8 bases, with 20 bases left between them. CDR3 protein: CASSLPLVQMKEAFF. The CDR3 DNA reads as TGTGCCAGCAGTTTGCCGCTAGTCCAGATGAAGGAAGCTTTCTTT.

The chain joins TRBV27 to TRBJ2-1, with D possibly TRBD2 on 6 matching bases. Germline V gives CDR1 MNHEY, CDR2 SMNVEV (reference sequence). The V and J ends lost 2 bases and 11 bases respectively, with 13 bases between them. The length of the CDR3 is 13 residues. The CDR3 sequence is CASSLALAYQQFF. CDR3 nucleotide sequence: TGTGCCAGCAGTTTAGCGCTAGCGTATCAGCAGTTCTTC.

This chain connects TRBV5-6 to TRBJ1-1; the D gene is possibly TRBD1 (5 bases). The CDR3 runs 15 residues. The V end lost 3 bases, the J end lost 1 base, and 13 bases lay between the germline ends. CDR1 is SGHDT and CDR2 is YYEEEE in the germline V gene. This chain's CDR3 is CASSSSPGENTEAFF. For the CDR3, the DNA is TGTGCCAGCAGCTCATCCCCGGGGGAGAACACTGAAGCTTTCTTT.

Here the CDR3 DNA reads TGTGCCAGCAGCTTAGTTCAGGGTTCCGGGGAGCTGTTTTTT. This sequence encodes CASSLVQGSGELFF. J is TRBJ2-2 and V is TRBV7-6, with D perhaps TRBD1 (5 bases). CDR3 length: 14 residues. Germline V gives CDR1 SGHVS, CDR2 FNYEAQ. V lost 1 base to trimming and J lost 6 bases, with 9 bases between them.

There are many counts of this clone. The V and J genes are TRBV3-1 (or the pseudogene TRBV3-2) and TRBJ1-5; no firm D call. The germline CDR1 and CDR2 sequences are LGHDT and YNNKEL (reference sequence). The V end was cut by 1 base, the J end by 5 bases, with 15 bases between. The CDR3 contains 16 residues. The CDR3 coding sequence is TGTGCCAGCAGCCAAGGCGGGCAGAATCCTTATCAGCCCCAGCATTTT. Translated, it gives CASSQGGQNPYQPQHF.

V gene TRBV27 combines with J gene TRBJ1-1; the D gene is possibly TRBD1 (5 bases). Germline V gene data show CDR1 as MNHEY and CDR2 as SMNVEV (reference sequence). This CDR3 is 14 amino acids long. The V end was cut by 2 bases, the J end by 3 bases, with 10 bases between. The CDR3 DNA follows: TGTGCCAGCAGTTTAGGGGGGGGGTACACTGAAGCTTTCTTT. Translation: CASSLGGGYTEAFF.

V gene TRBV7-2 combines with J gene TRBJ1-4; 7 bases fit TRBD1. This CDR3 contains 16 residues. CDR1 is SGHTA and CDR2 is FQGNSA in the germline V gene. The junction had 6 bases not matched to a gene; V was cut back by 5 bases and J by 0 bases. This CDR3 reads CASSVGQLTTNEKLFF. In DNA form, the CDR3 reads TGTGCCAGCAGCGTGGGACAGCTAACAACTAATGAAAAACTGTTTTTT.